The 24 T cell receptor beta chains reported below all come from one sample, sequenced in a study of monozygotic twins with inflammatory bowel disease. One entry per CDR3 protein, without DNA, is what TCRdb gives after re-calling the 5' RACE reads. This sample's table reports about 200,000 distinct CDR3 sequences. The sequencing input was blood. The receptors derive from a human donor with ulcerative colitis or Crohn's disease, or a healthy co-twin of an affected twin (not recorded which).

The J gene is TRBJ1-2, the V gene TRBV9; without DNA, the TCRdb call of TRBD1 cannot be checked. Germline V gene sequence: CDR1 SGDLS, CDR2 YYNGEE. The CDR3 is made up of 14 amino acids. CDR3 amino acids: CASSVGQGVGGYTF.

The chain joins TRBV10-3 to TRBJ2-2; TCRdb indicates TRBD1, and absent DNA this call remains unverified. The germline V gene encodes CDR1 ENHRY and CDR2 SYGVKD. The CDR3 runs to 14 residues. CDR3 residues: CAITEGEGTGELFF.

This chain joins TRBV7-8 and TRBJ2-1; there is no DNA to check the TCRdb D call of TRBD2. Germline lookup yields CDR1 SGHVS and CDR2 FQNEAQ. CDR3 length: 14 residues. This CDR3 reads CASSLSVRDNEQFF.

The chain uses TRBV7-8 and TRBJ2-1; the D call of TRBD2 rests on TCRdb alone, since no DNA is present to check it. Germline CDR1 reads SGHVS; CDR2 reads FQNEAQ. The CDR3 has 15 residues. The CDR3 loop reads CASSPSESSGNEQFF.

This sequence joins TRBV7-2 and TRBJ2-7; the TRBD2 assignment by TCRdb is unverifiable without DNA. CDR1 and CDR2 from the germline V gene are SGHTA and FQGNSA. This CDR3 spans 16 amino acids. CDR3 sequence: CASSSRTSGPSYEQYF. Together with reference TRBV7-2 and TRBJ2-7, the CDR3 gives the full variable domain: GAGVSQSPSNKVTEKGKDVELRCDPISGHTALYWYRQSLGQGLEFLIYFQGNSAPDKSGLPSDRFSAERTGGSVSTLTIQRTQQEDSAVYLCASSSRTSGPSYEQYFGPGTRLTVT.

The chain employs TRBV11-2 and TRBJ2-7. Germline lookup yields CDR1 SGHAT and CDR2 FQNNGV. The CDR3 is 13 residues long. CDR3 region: CASSFAISYEQYF.

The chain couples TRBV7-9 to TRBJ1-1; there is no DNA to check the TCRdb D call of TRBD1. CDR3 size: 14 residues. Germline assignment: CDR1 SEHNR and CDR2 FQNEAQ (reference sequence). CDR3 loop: CASSRDSLNTEAFF.

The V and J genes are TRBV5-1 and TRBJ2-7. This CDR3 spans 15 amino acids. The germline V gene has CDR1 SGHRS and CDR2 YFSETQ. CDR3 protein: CASSLGLGKIYEQYF.

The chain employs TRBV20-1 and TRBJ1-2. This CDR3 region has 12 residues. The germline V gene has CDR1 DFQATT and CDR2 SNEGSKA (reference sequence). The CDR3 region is CSAPTGNYGYTF.

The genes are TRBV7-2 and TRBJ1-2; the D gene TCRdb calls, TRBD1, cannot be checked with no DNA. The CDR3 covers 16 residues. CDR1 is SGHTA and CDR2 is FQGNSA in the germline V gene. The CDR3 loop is CASSTGQGKTVRGYTF.

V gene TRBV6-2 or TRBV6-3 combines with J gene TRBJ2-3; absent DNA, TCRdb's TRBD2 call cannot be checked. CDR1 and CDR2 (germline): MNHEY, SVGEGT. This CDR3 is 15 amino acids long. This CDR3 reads CASRVAGGPYEAQYF.

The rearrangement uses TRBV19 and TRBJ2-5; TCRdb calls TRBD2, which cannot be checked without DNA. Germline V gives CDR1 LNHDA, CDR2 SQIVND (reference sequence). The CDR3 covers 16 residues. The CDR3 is CASRPAGSEVKETQYF.

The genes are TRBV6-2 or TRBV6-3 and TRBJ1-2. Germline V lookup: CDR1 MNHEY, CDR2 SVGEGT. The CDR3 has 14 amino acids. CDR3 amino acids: CASSPEGGGYGYTF.

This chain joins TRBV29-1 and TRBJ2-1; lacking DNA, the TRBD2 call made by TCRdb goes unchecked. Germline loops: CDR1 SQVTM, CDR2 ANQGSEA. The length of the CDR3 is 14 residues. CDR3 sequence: CSGTGLRQGNEQFF.

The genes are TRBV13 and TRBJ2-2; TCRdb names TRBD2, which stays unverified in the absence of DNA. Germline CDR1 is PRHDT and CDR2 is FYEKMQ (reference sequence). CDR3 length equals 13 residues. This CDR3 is CASSTRDYGELFF.

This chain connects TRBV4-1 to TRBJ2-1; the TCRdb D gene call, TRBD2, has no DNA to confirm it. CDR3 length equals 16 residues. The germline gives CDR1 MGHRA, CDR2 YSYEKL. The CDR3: CASSVGVHSSYNEQFF.

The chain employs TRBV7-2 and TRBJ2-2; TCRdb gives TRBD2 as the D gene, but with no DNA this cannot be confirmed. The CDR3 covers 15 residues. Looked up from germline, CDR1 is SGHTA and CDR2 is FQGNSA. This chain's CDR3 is CASSLDYTSTGELFF.

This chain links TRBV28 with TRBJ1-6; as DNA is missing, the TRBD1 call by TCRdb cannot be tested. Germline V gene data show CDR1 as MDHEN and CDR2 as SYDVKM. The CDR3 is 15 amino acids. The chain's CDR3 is CASAGHLFPNSPLHF.

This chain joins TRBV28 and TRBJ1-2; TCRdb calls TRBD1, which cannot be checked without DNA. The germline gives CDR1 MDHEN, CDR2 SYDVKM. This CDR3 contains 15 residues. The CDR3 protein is CASVDRGEENYGYTF.

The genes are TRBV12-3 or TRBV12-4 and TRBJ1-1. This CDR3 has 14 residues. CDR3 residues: CASSLKGLGTEAFF.

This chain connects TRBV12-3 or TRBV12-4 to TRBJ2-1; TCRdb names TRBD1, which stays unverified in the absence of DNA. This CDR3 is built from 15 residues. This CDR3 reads CASTQRRGRLREQFF.

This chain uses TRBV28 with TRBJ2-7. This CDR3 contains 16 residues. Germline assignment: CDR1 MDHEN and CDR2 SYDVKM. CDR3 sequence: CASKEVLDAGFYEQYF.

The CDR3 region is CASSLGTGGKAGDLETQYF. The V gene is TRBV27, the J gene TRBJ2-5; TCRdb names TRBD1, which stays unverified in the absence of DNA. Germline V gene data show CDR1 as MNHEY and CDR2 as SMNVEV (reference sequence). The CDR3 spans 19 residues.

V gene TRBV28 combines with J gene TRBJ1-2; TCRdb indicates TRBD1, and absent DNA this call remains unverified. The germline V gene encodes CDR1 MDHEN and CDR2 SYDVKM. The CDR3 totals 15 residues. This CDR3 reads CASSSGTGHLYGYTF.